A selection of T cell receptor beta chains follows, all from one sample in a study of blood T cell repertoires in COVID-19. Here immunoSEQ multiplex PCR was the method, and the copy in TCRdb shows in-frame clones only, minus some. Among roughly 100,000 clones listed, around 90% were seen once. Sequencing was performed on peripheral blood. The origin of the receptors is a human donor with active COVID-19. The donor label of this sample is uncertain. Each CDR3 is given with its conserved first and last residue. Each record gives: V gene, clone size, D gene, J gene, CDR3 protein, CDR3 DNA. The D gene is left open where the match is weak. Clone size appears in some rows only: once, few, many, or a class for an expanded clone.

TRBV5-1	once	NA	TRBJ2-3	CASSLGAPADTQYF	TGCGCCAGCAGCTTGGGAGCCCCCGCAGATACGCAGTATTTT
TRBV14	NA	NA	TRBJ2-3	CASSQGRSSTDTQYF	TGTGCCAGCAGCCAGGGTCGGAGTAGCACAGATACGCAGTATTTT
TRBV13	NA	NA	TRBJ2-7	CASSLGDGTYEQYF	TGTGCCAGCAGCTTAGGCGACGGGACCTACGAGCAGTACTTC
TRBV11-2	NA	TRBD1	TRBJ1-4	CASSQGETNEKLFF	TGTGCCAGCAGCCAGGGGGAAACTAATGAAAAACTGTTTTTT
TRBV6-5	NA	TRBD1	TRBJ1-1	CASFRGPTEAFF	TGTGCCAGTTTCAGGGGGCCCACTGAAGCTTTCTTT
TRBV10-3	NA	NA	TRBJ2-5	CAISGTSPRETQYF	TGTGCCATCAGTGGAACTTCTCCTCGGGAGACCCAGTACTTC
TRBV7-2	NA	NA	TRBJ2-2	CASSLRPSTGELFF	TGTGCCAGCAGCTTACGTCCTAGCACCGGGGAGCTGTTTTTT
TRBV14	few	NA	TRBJ1-6	CASSQDPYGSPLHF	TGTGCCAGCAGCCAAGATCCGTACGGTTCACCCCTCCACTTT
TRBV27	once	NA	TRBJ2-6	CASSSQGSGANVLTF	TGTGCCAGCAGTTCCCAGGGTTCTGGGGCCAACGTCCTGACTTTC
TRBV2	NA	TRBD1	TRBJ1-5	CASSRDRGQGQPQHF	TGTGCCAGCAGTCGGGACAGGGGGCAAGGACAGCCCCAGCATTTT
TRBV7-2	NA	TRBD1	TRBJ2-1	CASSLADRGYNEQFF	TGTGCCAGCAGCTTAGCAGACAGGGGGTACAATGAGCAGTTCTTC